This passage covers 26 T cell receptor beta chains from one sample sequenced in a study of T cells of healthy individuals. Each CDR3 protein gets one entry after TCRdb re-called the 5' RACE reads with MiXCR. The repertoire holds approximately 100,000 distinct CDR3 sequences, with approximately 15% as singletons. All receptors come from a human donor in good health.

The chain couples TRBV5-1 to TRBJ1-2, with D unresolved. V lost 2 bases to trimming and J lost 0 bases, with 8 bases between them. The germline gives CDR1 SGHRS, CDR2 YFSETQ. The CDR3 is 14 amino acids. This chain's CDR3 is CASSFGGTNYGYTF. CDR3 nucleotide sequence: TGCGCCAGCAGCTTCGGCGGGACTAACTATGGCTACACCTTC.

CDR3 DNA sequence: TGCGCCAGCAGCCTCCTGACAGATTCCTACGAGCAGTACTTC. As protein: CASSLLTDSYEQYF. The chain carries TRBV4-3 and TRBJ2-7, with TRBD1 as a possible D gene (5 bases). Trimming took 4 bases from V and 1 from J, leaving 11 bases between them. The CDR3 loop spans 14 amino acids. Germline lookup yields CDR1 LGHNA and CDR2 YSLEER.

The chain has TRBV5-6 and TRBJ1-6; TRBD1 might be the D (6 bases). Germline V gene sequence: CDR1 SGHDT, CDR2 YYEEEE. Deletions cut 1 base from V and 6 bases from J, with 14 bases between. CDR3 length: 16 residues. The CDR3 DNA reads TGTGCCAGCAGCTTGTCGGGAGGGGGGGTTAATTCACCCCTCCACTTT. Its protein is CASSLSGGGVNSPLHF.

This clonotype was seen a few times. The chain combines TRBV29-1 with TRBJ2-6; D not resolved. Germline lookup yields CDR1 SQVTM and CDR2 ANQGSEA. Trimming pared 4 bases from V and 1 base from J, leaving 8 bases between. The CDR3 sequence is 14 residues long. CDR3 nucleotides: TGCAGCGTTGTTGGTGGATCTGGGGCCAACGTCCTGACTTTC. Amino acids: CSVVGGSGANVLTF.

The rearrangement joins TRBV11-1 to TRBJ2-7; 7 nucleotides align to TRBD1. The CDR3 loop spans 12 amino acids. J was trimmed by 7 bases and V by 8 bases; bases with no gene match: 8. Per the germline V gene, CDR1 is SGHAT and CDR2 is FQDESV (reference sequence). Here the CDR3 reads CASRKGAEEQYF. CDR3 coding DNA: TGTGCCAGCCGAAAGGGGGCTGAGGAGCAGTACTTC.

This clonotype has a count of ten or more. The V gene is TRBV28, the J gene TRBJ2-5; weak D call: TRBD1 (7 bases). Germline V gene data show CDR1 as MDHEN and CDR2 as SYDVKM. This CDR3 is 15 amino acids long. V was shortened by 5 bases and J by 4 bases, with 17 bases between the two germline ends. CDR3 nucleotide sequence: TGTGCCAGCAGTCCTACAGGGGAGGTCGGAGAGACCCAGTACTTC. The encoded protein is CASSPTGEVGETQYF. The full variable domain, with the rest looked up from reference TRBV28 and TRBJ2-5, is DVKVTQSSRYLVKRTGEKVFLECVQDMDHENMFWYRQDPGLGLRLIYFSYDVKMKEKGDIPEGYSVSREKKERFSLILESASTNQTSMYLCASSPTGEVGETQYFGPGTRLLVL.

This clonotype was counted at least ten times. V is TRBV9 and J is TRBJ2-1; 7 bases map to TRBD2. Germline V gene lookup returns CDR1 SGDLS and CDR2 YYNGEE. Trimming cost V 4 bases and J 8 bases; bases outside gene matches: 9. The CDR3 totals 14 residues. The CDR3 DNA is TGTGCCAGCAGCATACGGACTAGTAACGATGAGCAGTTCTTC. It encodes CASSIRTSNDEQFF.

This CDR3 is CASSLQSIGVGTEAFF. As DNA, the CDR3 is TGTGCCAGCAGCTTACAATCCATAGGGGTCGGCACTGAAGCTTTCTTT. The gene calls are TRBV7-2 and TRBJ1-1; possibly TRBD1 for D (5 bases). This CDR3 is built from 16 residues. Germline-derived CDR1 and CDR2 are SGHTA and FQGNSA. With 2 bases removed from V and 4 bases from J, the gap between germline ends came to 17 bases.

The chain is built from TRBV27 and TRBJ2-1; 12 positions agree with TRBD2. This CDR3 is built from 15 residues. Losses at the gene ends were 9 bases for V and 8 bases for J; bases not matched to a gene: 11. Per the germline V gene, CDR1 is MNHEY and CDR2 is SMNVEV (reference sequence). The CDR3 DNA is TGTGCCAGTAATCCTAGACTAGCGGGAGCAGATGAGCAGTTCTTC. Residues: CASNPRLAGADEQFF.

This clonotype was seen repeatedly, ten times or more. The chain links TRBV14 to TRBJ1-2, with 7 bases lining up with TRBD1. Per germline, CDR1 SGHDN and CDR2 FVKESK. J lost 8 bases, V lost 4 bases, and 16 bases had no gene match. This CDR3 is 16 amino acids long. CDR3 sequence reads: CASSPIGTGEVEGYTF. CDR3 DNA sequence: TGTGCCAGCAGCCCAATCGGTACAGGGGAGGTGGAAGGCTACACCTTC. The entire variable domain, with the rest obtained from reference TRBV14 and TRBJ1-2, is as follows: EAGVTQFPSHSVIEKGQTVTLRCDPISGHDNLYWYRRVMGKEIKFLLHFVKESKQDESGMPNNRFLAERTGGTYSTLKVQPAELEDSGVYFCASSPIGTGEVEGYTFGSGTRLTVV.

The chain employs TRBV6-6 and TRBJ1-2, with 8 bases identical to TRBD1. The J segment lost 3 bases and the V segment lost 2 bases, leaving 8 bases of the junction unmatched. The CDR3 is made up of 16 amino acids. Germline V lookup: CDR1 MNHNY, CDR2 SVGAGI (reference sequence). CDR3 protein: CASSYPRQGRDYGYTF. CDR3 sequence (DNA): TGTGCCAGCAGTTACCCTCGACAGGGGAGGGACTATGGCTACACCTTC.

This clonotype occurred many times. The CDR3: CSGLAGVQFF. CDR3 DNA sequence: TGCAGCGGCCTAGCGGGGGTGCAGTTCTTC. This chain uses TRBV29-1 with TRBJ2-1, with 10 bases lining up with TRBD2. V shed 7 bases and J 12 bases; nucleotides not matched to a gene: 3. The germline gives CDR1 SQVTM, CDR2 ANQGSEA. The length of the CDR3 is 10 residues.

At least ten counts were recorded for this clonotype. The CDR3 coding sequence is TGCAGTGCTAGAGGGGACAGAGAATACGAGCAGTACTTC. It specifies CSARGDREYEQYF. The chain recombines TRBV20-1 with TRBJ2-7; 7 bases match TRBD1. Per germline, CDR1 DFQATT and CDR2 SNEGSKA (reference sequence). The CDR3 sequence is 13 residues long. With V trimmed by 1 base and J by 4 bases, 4 bases remained unmatched.

This clonotype was observed many times. The chain recombines TRBV5-6 with TRBJ2-1; 8 bases fit TRBD2. This CDR3 has 16 residues. CDR1 and CDR2 from the germline V gene are SGHDT and YYEEEE. J was trimmed by 6 bases and V by 2 bases; bases with no gene match: 10. The CDR3 spells CASSFPRSGGANEQFF. The DNA of the CDR3 is TGTGCCAGCAGCTTTCCGCGCAGCGGGGGTGCCAATGAGCAGTTCTTC.

This clonotype was detected ten times or more. The chain combines TRBV9 with TRBJ2-7; D ambiguous. CDR1 is SGDLS and CDR2 is YYNGEE in the germline V gene. CDR3 length equals 15 residues. V shed 4 bases and J shed 0 bases, with 14 bases lying between them. CDR3 coding DNA: TGTGCCAGCAGCCCAACACCTGGGAACTCCTACGAGCAGTACTTC. Amino acids: CASSPTPGNSYEQYF.

This clonotype has only a few counts. CDR3 nucleotide sequence: TGTGCCAGCCCCAAGGGACAGCCGGGGGACACCGGGGAGCTGTTTTTT. This translates into CASPKGQPGDTGELFF. This rearrangement joins TRBV6-1 to TRBJ2-2, with a weak D call TRBD1 (7 bases). The ends were cut back, 8 bases at V and 3 bases at J, with 19 bases in the middle. The CDR3 runs to 16 residues. Germline CDR1 MNHNS, CDR2 SASEGT.

In its sample, this clonotype was seen many times. The chain uses TRBV29-1 and TRBJ2-7; the match to TRBD2 covers 13 bases. The V gene end was trimmed by 7 bases and the J gene end by 4 bases; junction bases not matched to a gene: 4. The length of the CDR3 is 13 residues. Germline CDR1 SQVTM, CDR2 ANQGSEA. CDR3 residues: CSGRTSGSYEQYF. The DNA of the CDR3 is TGCAGCGGTAGGACTAGCGGGAGTTACGAGCAGTACTTC.

The table lists this clonotype with a few counts. The chain recombines TRBV7-9 with TRBJ2-7; the D gene is possibly TRBD1 (5 bases). The CDR3 is 17 amino acids. Per germline, CDR1 SEHNR and CDR2 FQNEAQ (reference sequence). The ends were cut back, 6 bases at V and 8 bases at J, with 29 bases in the middle. This CDR3 is CASRPRTDIQGNVKQYF. The CDR3 DNA reads as TGTGCCAGCAGGCCTAGAACTGACATCCAGGGTAATGTGAAGCAGTACTTC.

V usage is TRBV10-3 and J usage is TRBJ2-3; a weak D match, TRBD1 (5 bases). The V and J ends lost 0 bases and 0 bases respectively, with 7 bases between them. The CDR3 is made up of 15 amino acids. Germline V gene lookup returns CDR1 ENHRY and CDR2 SYGVKD. This CDR3 reads CAISESTASTDTQYF. CDR3 coding DNA: TGTGCCATCAGTGAGTCGACAGCTAGCACAGATACGCAGTATTTT.

The CDR3 coding sequence is TGTGCCAGCAGAAAACAGGGATACGAGCCCCAGCATTTT. Translation: CASRKQGYEPQHF. The gene calls are TRBV27 and TRBJ1-5; a weak D match, TRBD1 (6 bases). Germline CDR1 is MNHEY and CDR2 is SMNVEV (reference sequence). The V end lost 6 bases, the J end lost 8 bases, and 14 bases lay between the germline ends. CDR3 length: 13 amino acids.

The sample holds a few counts of this clonotype. The J gene is TRBJ1-2, the V gene TRBV5-1, with 9 bases lining up with TRBD1. This CDR3 region has 14 residues. Germline CDR1 SGHRS, CDR2 YFSETQ. Trimming cost V 0 bases and J 9 bases; bases outside gene matches: 6. CDR3 sequence (DNA): TGCGCCAGCAGCTTGGAGGACAGGGGTCGAAGCTACACCTTC. Translation: CASSLEDRGRSYTF. Filled out from reference TRBV5-1 and TRBJ1-2, the complete variable domain reads KAGVTQTPRYLIKTRGQQVTLSCSPISGHRSVSWYQQTPGQGLQFLFEYFSETQRNKGNFPGRFSGRQFSNSRSEMNVSTLELGDSALYLCASSLEDRGRSYTFGSGTRLTVV.

J is TRBJ2-5 and V is TRBV2; D not resolved. Germline loops: CDR1 SNHLY, CDR2 FYNNEI. V shed 3 bases and J shed 5 bases, with 13 bases lying between them. The CDR3 sequence is 14 residues long. The CDR3 nucleotides are TGTGCCAGCAGTGACCCCCTCATCCGGGAGACCCAGTACTTC. Translating it yields CASSDPLIRETQYF.

The sample holds many counts of this clonotype. The gene calls are TRBV14 and TRBJ1-3; TRBD1 might be the D (5 bases). Trimming pared 1 base from V and 3 bases from J, leaving 13 bases between. Germline-derived CDR1 and CDR2 are SGHDN and FVKESK. The CDR3 spans 16 residues. The CDR3 spells CASSQGPGRDGNTIYF. The DNA for the CDR3 is TGTGCCAGCAGCCAAGGACCCGGCAGGGATGGAAACACCATATATTTT.

This clonotype was detected many times. The V and J genes are TRBV20-1 and TRBJ2-2; D perhaps matches TRBD2 (5 bases). The CDR3 consists of 15 residues. With 2 bases removed from V and 4 bases from J, the gap between germline ends came to 14 bases. Germline V lookup: CDR1 DFQATT, CDR2 SNEGSKA (reference sequence). As DNA, the CDR3 is TGCAGTGCTAGAAAGGCAGCGGAGAGCACCGGGGAGCTGTTTTTT. This codes for CSARKAAESTGELFF.

This clonotype appeared many times. This chain links TRBV3-1 with TRBJ1-2; maybe TRBD1 (6 bases). The CDR3 sequence is 17 residues long. Germline values: CDR1 LGHDT, CDR2 YNNKEL (reference sequence). V was clipped by 1 base and J by 4 bases, with 19 bases between them. The CDR3 loop reads CASSQGGQNLRGYGYTF. The CDR3, as DNA: TGTGCCAGCAGCCAAGGGGGACAAAACCTGAGGGGCTATGGCTACACCTTC.

This clonotype was observed a few times. V and J are TRBV11-2 and TRBJ2-3; D call uncertain. Trimming stripped 5 bases from V and 0 bases from J, with 15 bases between. The germline gives CDR1 SGHAT, CDR2 FQNNGV. There are 16 residues in the CDR3. CDR3 sequence (DNA): TGTGCCAGCAGCCAAACAAGGCCCCCTAGCACAGATACGCAGTATTTT. It translates to CASSQTRPPSTDTQYF. The variable domain in full, with the rest retrieved from reference TRBV11-2 and TRBJ2-3, is EAGVAQSPRYKIIEKRQSVAFWCNPISGHATLYWYQQILGQGPKLLIQFQNNGVVDDSQLPKDRFSAERLKGVDSTLKIQPAKLEDSAVYLCASSQTRPPSTDTQYFGPGTRLTVL.